This T cell receptor beta chain was observed in a study of cytomegalovirus exposure and HLA in healthy donors (dated by TCRdb to about 2017). In the study overall: An earlier analysis of some 600 of the donors reported about 280 Gb of sequence data and 117 million unique TCR beta sequences obtained from around 190 million T cells. Of the roughly 400 genotyped donors, less than 85% were placed in the genetic ancestry cluster associated with self-reported Caucasian donors. A handful of DR-DQ haplotypes were handled as single units for association and clustering because linkage in the cohort was strong. All discovery cohort repertoires had been generated on a single sequencing platform. The study aimed to test whether cataloging public T cell receptors could reveal signatures of past pathogen exposure. Along with the roughly 610-subject first cohort, a separate validation cohort of over 90 different subjects was used. Typing coverage differed by locus: A, B, C, DRB1 and DQB1 were typed in about 620-630 donors, DQA1 in 522, DPA1 in around 610, and DPB1 in 472. Across 398 genotyped donors of the cohort, an average of roughly 200,000 unique TCR beta nucleotide sequences per donor were sequenced, and approximately 19% of those sequences were non-productive. To predict cytomegalovirus infection status, the study brought together high-throughput TCR immunosequencing, statistical association of individual TCRs with disease status, and machine learning. An early release that covered fewer than 750 HLA-typed donors contained around 300 gigabases of sequencing data and 75 million to 100 million unique TCR sequences. The later analysis used no new phenotypic data to find candidate immune exposures, relying instead on TCR beta sequences and their occurrence across donors. The study used immunosequencing to profile the T cell repertoires of 670 or so subjects and linked those repertoires to cytomegalovirus serostatus. HLA typing covered class I and class II loci at four-digit resolution. An earlier analysis of approximately 630 of the donors applied high-throughput TCR beta sequencing to assess whether each TCR beta V gene segment acted as functional or pseudogenic. A later analysis re-examined previously published TCR beta repertoires from just over 650 donors and added high-resolution HLA genotyping to investigate patterns of TCR occurrence. A later genetic analysis took genome-wide SNP genotypes for about three fifths of the 666 donors and used that subset as a discovery cohort. Donor age, sex, ethnicity and CMV serostatus were compiled together with the repertoire data.

Library prep was done by the immunoSEQ multiplex PCR assay. The multiplex PCR relied on a mix of 60 forward primers for TCR Vbeta segments and 13 reverse primers for TCR Jbeta segments. A multiplex PCR assay on genomic DNA amplified the CDR3 region of rearranged TCR beta genes. The amplified TCR beta libraries were sequenced on the Illumina HiSeq System as 87-base-pair reads. Per the authors' processing: A later analysis tallied 75 million to 95 million unique TCR beta chains across the 666 repertoires, and around 12 million of those chains were shared by two or more donors. A nearest-neighbor algorithm error-corrected the raw reads and collapsed the reads into unique sequences, merging closely related sequences to remove PCR and sequencing errors. Alignment of CDR3 sequences to IMGT reference sequences was used to assign V, D and J gene segments. For a sequence to be retained, a match of at least six nucleotides was required to both a V gene segment and a J gene segment. Rearrangements were classified as productive when the CDR3 lacked stop codons and remained in frame with V and J, and all other rearrangements were classified as non-productive. Following IMGT convention, CDR3 was defined as the stretch from the second conserved V-encoded cysteine up to the conserved J-encoded phenylalanine. Sequences without an unambiguous match to a single V gene segment were excluded from the earlier analysis of about 600 of the donors. In an earlier analysis of approximately 590 of the donors, a V segment was called functional when productive rearrangements were above 56.7%, and segregating when the standard deviation between donors exceeded 5%. To diagnose cytomegalovirus status from the catalog of TCR beta chain sequences, a statistical classification framework was built. In a later analysis, TCR nucleotide sequences were compared against IMGT/GENE-DB human TR gene sequences so that V and J genes could be assigned. The TCRdist pipeline was used in a later analysis to assign CDR3 sequences and most-parsimonious VDJ recombination scenarios. In a later analysis, each TCR beta chain was defined by its CDR3 amino acid sequence together with its V-gene family, and reads lacking a unique V-gene family were excluded. A later analysis removed 592 highly shared, low-generation-probability nucleotide sequences to deal with suspected cross-contamination and a sequencing artifact. In a later analysis, a clonal expansion index was calculated for each public chain from normalized within-repertoire ranks of inferred template counts. Generation probabilities in a later analysis came from a VDJ recombination model fitted to out-of-frame rearrangements, and those results were checked against IGoR. In a later analysis, TCR-TCR, TCR-HLA and TCR-CMV co-occurrence was scored with hypergeometric tests, and a repertoire-size bias correction was applied to TCR pairs. To estimate false discovery rates, a later analysis permuted the HLA or CMV assignments 20 times. In a later analysis, co-occurring TCRs were grouped using DBSCAN, and TCRdist sequence similarity was added for clustering within HLA-allele-positive subsets. Repertoires with fewer than 30,000 or more than 120,000 public chains, plus five repertoires with anomalous nucleotide sharing, were excluded from co-occurrence clustering. What TCRdb holds here is the immuneACCESS table cut down to in-frame rearrangements. Part of the clones is not present; checked against another copy, under half of the missing clones reflect an unresolved V gene, and the others are unexplained. V and J calls and clone size are those listed in that table; D and trimming were worked out from the DNA. Across this sample there are 200,000 to 250,000 clones, with approximately 70% seen only once. 1.8% of the sample rests with the top ten.

CDR1 and CDR2 (SGHRS, YFSETQ) derive from the germline V gene. The cysteine opens and the phenylalanine closes a CDR3 of 13 amino acids. Only the CDR3 portion is preserved as DNA: 39 bases, with reading frame beginning at the first base. For this chain, trimming is 4 bases at the V end and 4 bases at the J end, and the number of junction bases without a gene match is 2. The cohort comprised some 680 healthy bone marrow donors. All cohort members were sampled while nominally healthy, although unrecorded immune exposures were likely present. The donor was CMV seronegative and was included in the group of approximately 350 seronegative cohort members. Every donor gave a peripheral blood sample, and the peripheral blood mononuclear cells from that sample were used for TCR beta sequencing. Genomic DNA was extracted from the blood cell samples with the Qiagen DNeasy Blood Extraction Kit. On this clone itself: The target of this receptor is not known. No much larger clonotype is one base removed from it; base qualities were not supplied.

General study outcomes and caveats: Because HLA typing was missing for some donors at each locus, association tests included only the typed subset. The authors suggested that the approach could potentially be generalized to other disease states and immunological phenotypes. Most TCR sequences were seen in very few donors, while some public TCRs were found in many individuals. A further reported finding was that TCR beta sequences accurately predicted the HLA-A and HLA-B alleles for most subjects in the first cohort. Most CMV-associated TCR beta chains appeared to be HLA-restricted in a later analysis, and the HLA associations seemed to be driven largely by CMV exposure. In this cohort, only TCR beta chains were sequenced, and detectable features were limited by the absence of alpha or paired-chain data. A later genetic analysis associated a missense DCLRE1C variant with V-gene and J-gene trimming of TCR beta chains, and an independent cohort replicated the association. Compared with equally common non-associated chains, HLA-associated TCR beta chains in a later analysis were more clonally expanded and had lower generation probabilities. In a later analysis, the rate of TCR association differed among HLA loci, with DRB1 alleles having the most associated TCRs and HLA-C alleles having the fewest. Because counts were too low, roughly 18 rarely observed V segments, including chromosome 9 orphons, were left out of the earlier analysis of some 600 of the donors. In a later analysis, several top co-occurrence clusters were reported to appear linked to parvovirus B19, influenza, CMV and Epstein-Barr virus. Three of the identified cytomegalovirus-associated TCR beta chains were confirmed in vitro to be specific for cytomegalovirus antigens. Immune exposure information for the cohort was limited to CMV serostatus. A total of 150 or so TCR beta chains were listed by the study as associated with cytomegalovirus. In a later analysis, 16,951 TCR beta sequences were associated with specific HLA alleles at a false discovery rate of 0.05. Strong co-occurrence of HLA alleles, especially DR and DQ, made assigning TCR associations to individual alleles difficult. Some IMGT-functional V segments, including TRBV6-2 and TRBV6-3, could not be told apart with the 87-base-pair reads, so those segments were excluded. Correlated functional status among segregating V segments might be attributable to linkage disequilibrium, but an unknown experimental factor could not be ruled out. According to a later genetic analysis, donors in an Asian-associated ancestry cluster had fewer N-insertions in productive TCRs than the approximately 650-donor mean. A group of highly shared sequence variants was considered likely to be a technical artifact of the sequencing pipeline. The presence/absence analyses assumed that sequencing depth was roughly uniform across donors, and that assumption may not be true. The classifier was reported to diagnose cytomegalovirus status with high specificity and sensitivity in both the original cohort and the validation cohort. In an earlier analysis of 587 of the donors, most TCR beta V segments were observed in productive rearrangements about 90% or about 30% of the time, broadly matching IMGT annotations.

This TCR was sampled from a woman in her 30s in good health and CMV-seronegative. The rearrangement combines TRBV5-1 with TRBJ2-1; 7 bases in the junction line up with TRBD1. The specimen was PBMCs. Here is the DNA: TGCGCCAGCAGCCCGGGACAGTACAATGAGCAGTTCTTC. This is translated as CASSPGQYNEQFF. Outside the CDR3, residues come from the reference TRBV5-1 and TRBJ2-1 proteins, so the full variable domain is: KAGVTQTPRYLIKTRGQQVTLSCSPISGHRSVSWYQQTPGQGLQFLFEYFSETQRNKGNFPGRFSGRQFSNSRSEMNVSTLELGDSALYLCASSPGQYNEQFFGPGTRLTVL.